The present T cell receptor beta chain was sequenced within a study of blood T cells in healthy people across ages. Study-level results: Relative to aged donors, long-lived donors carried more naive CD4+ cells and displayed higher diversity.

To note about this clonotype: What it binds is not known.

This CDR3 has 15 residues. The V gene's germline CDR1 is MNHNY and CDR2 SVGAGI (reference sequence). With V trimmed by 2 bases and J by 2 bases, 4 bases remained unmatched. Next came a second PCR, run for about 6 to 11 cycles, which used a sample-barcoded 5' primer along with a J-beta primer mix. TCRdb analysed the 5' RACE reads with MiXCR anew, one entry per CDR3 protein. The data hold more than 500,000 distinct CDR3 sequences, with about 28% observed a single time. At least 7 million PBMCs were isolated per sample. Separately, the same data were catalogued under a study of T cells of mothers and their children.

The sequence derives from a boy between 2 and 10 years old in good health. Sequencing was done on a sample of blood. This chain connects TRBV6-6 to TRBJ1-2; 8 bases are a match to TRBD1. For the CDR3, the DNA is TGTGCCAGCAGTTACCCGACAGGGGCCAACTATGGCTACACCTTC. Protein sequence: CASSYPTGANYGYTF.